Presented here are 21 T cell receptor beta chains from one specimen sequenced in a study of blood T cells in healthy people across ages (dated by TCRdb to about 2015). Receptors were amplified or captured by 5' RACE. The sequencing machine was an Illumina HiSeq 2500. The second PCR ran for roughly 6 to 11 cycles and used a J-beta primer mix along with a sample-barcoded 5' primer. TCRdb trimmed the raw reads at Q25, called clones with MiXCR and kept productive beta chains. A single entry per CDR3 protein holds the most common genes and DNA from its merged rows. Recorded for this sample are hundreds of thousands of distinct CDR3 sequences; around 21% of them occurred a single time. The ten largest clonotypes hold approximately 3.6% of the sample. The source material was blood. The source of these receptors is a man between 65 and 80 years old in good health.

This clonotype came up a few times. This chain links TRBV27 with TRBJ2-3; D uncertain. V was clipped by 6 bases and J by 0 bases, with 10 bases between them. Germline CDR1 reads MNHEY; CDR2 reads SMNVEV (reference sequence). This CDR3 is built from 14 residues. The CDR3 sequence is CASRLTTSTDTQYF. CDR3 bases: TGTGCCAGCAGACTCACAACTAGCACAGATACGCAGTATTTT.

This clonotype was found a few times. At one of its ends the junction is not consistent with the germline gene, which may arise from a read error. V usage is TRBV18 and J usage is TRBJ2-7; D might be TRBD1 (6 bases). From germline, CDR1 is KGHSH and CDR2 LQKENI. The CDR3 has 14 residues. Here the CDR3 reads CASSLGTDSKSGCF. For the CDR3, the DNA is TGTGCCAGCTCCCTTGGGACGGACAGCAAGAGTGGTTGTTTC.

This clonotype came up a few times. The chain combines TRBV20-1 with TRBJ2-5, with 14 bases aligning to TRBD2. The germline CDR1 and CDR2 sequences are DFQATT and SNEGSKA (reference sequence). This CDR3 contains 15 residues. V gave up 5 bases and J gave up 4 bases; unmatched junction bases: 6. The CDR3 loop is CSALTGLAGVETQYF. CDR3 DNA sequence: TGCAGTGCTCTTACGGGACTAGCGGGAGTAGAGACCCAGTACTTC.

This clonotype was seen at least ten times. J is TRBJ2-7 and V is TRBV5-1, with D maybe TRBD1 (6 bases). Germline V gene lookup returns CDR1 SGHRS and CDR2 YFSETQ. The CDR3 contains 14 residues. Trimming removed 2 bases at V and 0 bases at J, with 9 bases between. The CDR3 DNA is TGCGCCAGCAGCTTCGGGACAAACTCCTACGAGCAGTACTTC. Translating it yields CASSFGTNSYEQYF.

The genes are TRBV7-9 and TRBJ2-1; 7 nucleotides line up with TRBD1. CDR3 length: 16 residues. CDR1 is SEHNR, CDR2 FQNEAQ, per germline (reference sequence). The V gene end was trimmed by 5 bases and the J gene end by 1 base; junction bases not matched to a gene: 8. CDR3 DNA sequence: TGTGCCAGCAGCCCTGGCGCCAGGGGGTCCTACAATGAGCAGTTCTTC. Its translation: CASSPGARGSYNEQFF.

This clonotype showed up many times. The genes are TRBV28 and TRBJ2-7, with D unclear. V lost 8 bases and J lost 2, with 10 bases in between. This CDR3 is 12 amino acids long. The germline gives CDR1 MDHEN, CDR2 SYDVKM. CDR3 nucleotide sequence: TGTGCCAGCCAGCAGTTTCCCTACGAGCAGTACTTC. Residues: CASQQFPYEQYF.

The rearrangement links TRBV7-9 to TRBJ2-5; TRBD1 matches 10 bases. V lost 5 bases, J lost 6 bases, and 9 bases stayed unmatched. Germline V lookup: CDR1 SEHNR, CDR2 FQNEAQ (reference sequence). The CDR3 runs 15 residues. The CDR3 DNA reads TGTGCCAGCAGCGCTTCCGGGACAGGGGTAAAGACCCAGTACTTC. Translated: CASSASGTGVKTQYF.

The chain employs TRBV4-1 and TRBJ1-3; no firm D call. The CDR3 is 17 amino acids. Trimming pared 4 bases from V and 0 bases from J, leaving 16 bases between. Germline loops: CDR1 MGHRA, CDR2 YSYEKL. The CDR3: CASSLAAPGFSGNTIYF. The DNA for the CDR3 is TGCGCCAGCAGCCTTGCCGCACCGGGTTTCTCTGGAAACACCATATATTTT.

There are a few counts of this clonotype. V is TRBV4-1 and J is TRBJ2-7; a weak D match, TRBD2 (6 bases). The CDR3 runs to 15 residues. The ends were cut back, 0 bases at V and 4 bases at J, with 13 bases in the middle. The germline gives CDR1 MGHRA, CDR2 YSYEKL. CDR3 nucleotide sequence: TGCGCCAGCAGCCAAGAAGGGAGGTTGGCTTACGAGCAGTACTTC. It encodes CASSQEGRLAYEQYF.

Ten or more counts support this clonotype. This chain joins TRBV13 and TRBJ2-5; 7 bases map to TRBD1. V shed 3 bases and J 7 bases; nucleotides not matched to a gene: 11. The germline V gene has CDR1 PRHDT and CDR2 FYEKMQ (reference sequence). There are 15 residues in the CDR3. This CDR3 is CASSFYGQATRTQYF. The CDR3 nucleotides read TGTGCCAGCAGCTTCTACGGACAGGCTACCAGGACCCAGTACTTC.

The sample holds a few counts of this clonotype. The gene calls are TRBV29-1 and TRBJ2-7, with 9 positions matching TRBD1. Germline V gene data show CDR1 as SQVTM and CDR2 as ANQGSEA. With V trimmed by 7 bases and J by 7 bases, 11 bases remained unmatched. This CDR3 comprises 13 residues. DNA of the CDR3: TGCAGCGGCGTGGGACAGGGAGGTCGGGAGCAGTACTTC. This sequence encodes CSGVGQGGREQYF.

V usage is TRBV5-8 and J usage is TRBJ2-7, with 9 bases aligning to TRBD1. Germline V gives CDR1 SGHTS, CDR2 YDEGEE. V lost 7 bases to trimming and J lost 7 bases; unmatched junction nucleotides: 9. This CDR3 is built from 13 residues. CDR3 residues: CASRGTGLKEQYF. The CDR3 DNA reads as TGTGCCAGCCGAGGGACAGGGTTGAAAGAGCAGTACTTC.

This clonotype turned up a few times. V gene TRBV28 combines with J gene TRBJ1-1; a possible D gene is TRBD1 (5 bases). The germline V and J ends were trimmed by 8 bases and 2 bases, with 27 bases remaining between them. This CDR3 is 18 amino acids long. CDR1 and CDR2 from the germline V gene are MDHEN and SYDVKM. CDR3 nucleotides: TGTGCCAGCCGCGATGACCCTCTCGGGGGAGGTTTAAACACTGAAGCTTTCTTT. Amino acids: CASRDDPLGGGLNTEAFF.

The CDR3 DNA sequence: TGTGCCAGCTCCCCTCCGGAGGCCAATGAGCAGTTCTTC. Translating gives CASSPPEANEQFF. V and J are TRBV18 and TRBJ2-1; tentative D call: TRBD2 (5 bases). CDR1 and CDR2 (germline): KGHSH, LQKENI. V gave up 6 bases and J gave up 6 bases, with 12 bases separating them. The CDR3 loop spans 13 amino acids.

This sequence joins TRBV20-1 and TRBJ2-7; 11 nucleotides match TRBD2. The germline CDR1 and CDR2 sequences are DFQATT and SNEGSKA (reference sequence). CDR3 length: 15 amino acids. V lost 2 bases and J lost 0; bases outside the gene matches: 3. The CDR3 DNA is TGCAGTGCTAGACCGGGGACTAGCGGCTCCTACGAGCAGTACTTC. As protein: CSARPGTSGSYEQYF.

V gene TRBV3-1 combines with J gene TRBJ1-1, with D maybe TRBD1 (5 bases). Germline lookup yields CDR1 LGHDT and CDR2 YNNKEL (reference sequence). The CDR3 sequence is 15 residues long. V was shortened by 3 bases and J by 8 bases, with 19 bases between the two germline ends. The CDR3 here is CASSHSTGRASEAFF. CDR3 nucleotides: TGTGCCAGCAGCCATAGTACAGGCAGGGCCTCCGAAGCTTTCTTT.

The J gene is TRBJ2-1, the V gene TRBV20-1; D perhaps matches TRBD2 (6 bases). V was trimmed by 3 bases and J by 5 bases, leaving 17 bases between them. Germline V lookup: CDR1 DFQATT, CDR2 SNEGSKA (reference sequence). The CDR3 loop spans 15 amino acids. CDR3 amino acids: CSASPSRELNNEQFF. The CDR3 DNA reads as TGCAGTGCTAGCCCCAGCCGGGAGTTGAACAATGAGCAGTTCTTC.

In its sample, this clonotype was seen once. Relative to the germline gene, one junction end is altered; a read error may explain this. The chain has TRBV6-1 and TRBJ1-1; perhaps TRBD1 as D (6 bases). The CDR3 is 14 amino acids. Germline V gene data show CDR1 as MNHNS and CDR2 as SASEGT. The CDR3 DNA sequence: TGTGCCAGCAGTAAAGCAGGGGTGGGCACTGAAGCTTTCTTT. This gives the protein CASSKAGVGTEAFF.

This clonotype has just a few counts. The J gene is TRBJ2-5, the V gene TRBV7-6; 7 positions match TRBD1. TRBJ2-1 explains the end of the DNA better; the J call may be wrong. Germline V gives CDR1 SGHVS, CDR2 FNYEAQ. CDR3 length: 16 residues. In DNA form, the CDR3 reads TGTGCCAGCAGCCGACAGGGTTCCTCCAAGGACAATGAGCAGTTCTTC. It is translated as CASSRQGSSKDNEQFF.

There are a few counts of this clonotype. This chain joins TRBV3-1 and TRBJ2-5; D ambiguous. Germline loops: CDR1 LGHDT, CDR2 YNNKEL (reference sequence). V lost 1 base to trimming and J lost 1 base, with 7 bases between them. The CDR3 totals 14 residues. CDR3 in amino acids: CASSQGAVQETQYF. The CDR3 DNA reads TGTGCCAGCAGCCAAGGGGCAGTCCAAGAGACCCAGTACTTC.

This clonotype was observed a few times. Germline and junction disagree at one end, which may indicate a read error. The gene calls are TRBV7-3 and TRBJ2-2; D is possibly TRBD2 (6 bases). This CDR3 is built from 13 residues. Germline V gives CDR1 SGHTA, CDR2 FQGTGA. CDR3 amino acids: CASSSDRAGGLFF. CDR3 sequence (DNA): TGTGCCAGCAGCTCAGACCGTGCCGGGGGGCTGTTTTTT.